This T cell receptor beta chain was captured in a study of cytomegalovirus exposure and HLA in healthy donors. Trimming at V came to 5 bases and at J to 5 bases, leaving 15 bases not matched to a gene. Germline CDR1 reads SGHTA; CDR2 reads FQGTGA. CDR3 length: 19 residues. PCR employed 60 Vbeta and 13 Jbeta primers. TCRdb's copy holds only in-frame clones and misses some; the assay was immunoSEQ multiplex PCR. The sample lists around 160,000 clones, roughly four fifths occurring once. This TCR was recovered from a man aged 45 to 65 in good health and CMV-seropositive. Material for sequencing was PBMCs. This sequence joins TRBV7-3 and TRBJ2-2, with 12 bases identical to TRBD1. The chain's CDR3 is CASSETPPGQGAWTGELFF. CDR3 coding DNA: TGTGCCAGCAGCGAAACGCCTCCGGGACAGGGGGCCTGGACCGGGGAGCTGTTTTTT.